The clone carrying this T cell receptor beta chain appeared a few times. What it binds is not known. This CDR3 region has 15 residues. V shed 5 bases and J shed 0 bases, with 11 bases lying between them. Germline assignment: CDR1 SGHRS and CDR2 YFSETQ. This record comes from a study of cytomegalovirus exposure and HLA in healthy donors. General study points: Productive status was seen about 87% or about 30% of the time for most TCR beta V segments in an earlier analysis. Later work associated fewer than 20,000 TCR beta sequences with HLA alleles at 0.05 false discovery rate.

PCR involved 60 Vbeta and 13 Jbeta primers. TCRdb's copy holds only in-frame clones and misses some; the assay was immunoSEQ multiplex PCR. Of approximately 160,000 clones in the sample, roughly 85% were seen once. Sequences were obtained from PBMCs. This TCR was sampled from a male donor in good health and CMV-seronegative. The chain has TRBV5-1 and TRBJ1-4; perhaps TRBD1 as D (5 bases). CDR3 sequence reads: CASSPGIATNEKLFF. The CDR3 DNA reads TGCGCCAGCAGTCCAGGGATTGCAACTAATGAAAAACTGTTTTTT.